The 12 T cell receptor beta chains listed next were all sequenced from one sample in a study of T cell responses to AZD1222 COVID-19 vaccine. Only in-frame clones appear in the TCRdb table, and some are missing; sequencing was by immunoSEQ multiplex PCR. This sample has 87,000 or so clones; 85% to 90% occur once, and the top ten carry 3.7%. The specimen comprised peripheral blood, sampled on day 0 of AZD1222 vaccination. The receptor source for this set is an adult in good health.

V is TRBV6-5 and J is TRBJ1-1; 8 bases line up with TRBD1. CDR1 and CDR2 from the germline V gene are MNHEY and SVGAGI. The V and J ends lost 3 bases and 11 bases, in that order; junction bases with no gene match: 11. CDR3 size: 14 residues. The CDR3 protein is CASSYSQGALGAFF. In DNA, the CDR3 is TGTGCCAGCAGTTATTCCCAGGGGGCCCTGGGGGCTTTCTTT.

The chain joins TRBV19 to TRBJ2-2; unclear D gene. The length of the CDR3 is 15 residues. Germline V gives CDR1 LNHDA, CDR2 SQIVND (reference sequence). V was clipped by 3 bases and J by 0 bases, with 8 bases between them. CDR3 in DNA: TGTGCCAGTAGTATGGAGTCCGCGAACACCGGGGAGCTGTTTTTT. This codes for CASSMESANTGELFF.

This chain connects TRBV27 to TRBJ2-2; perhaps TRBD1 as D (5 bases). Per the germline V gene, CDR1 is MNHEY and CDR2 is SMNVEV (reference sequence). The V end was cut by 5 bases, the J end by 6 bases, with 10 bases between. This CDR3 has 13 amino acids. The CDR3: CASSPQGPGELFF. DNA of the CDR3: TGTGCCAGCAGTCCCCAGGGTCCCGGGGAGCTGTTTTTT.

The chain uses TRBV11-2 and TRBJ2-5; D might be TRBD2 (7 bases). V was pared by 1 base and J by 4 bases, with 13 bases between. This CDR3 region has 15 residues. The germline V gene encodes CDR1 SGHAT and CDR2 FQNNGV. The CDR3 region has the DNA TGTGCCAGCAGCTTAGGAGGGGGGGGCTCAGAGACCCAGTACTTC. Protein: CASSLGGGGSETQYF.

The V and J genes are TRBV7-7 and TRBJ2-3; D is perhaps TRBD1 (5 bases). V was pared by 5 bases and J by 3 bases, with 15 bases between. CDR1 and CDR2 (germline): SSHAT, FNYEAQ (reference sequence). The CDR3 loop spans 15 amino acids. DNA for the CDR3: TGTGCCAGCAGCCCCCTTGGGGCGAGGACAGATACGCAGTATTTT. Translated, it gives CASSPLGARTDTQYF.

This chain links TRBV27 with TRBJ1-4; unclear D gene. V was pared by 6 bases and J by 7 bases, with 18 bases between. This CDR3 spans 15 amino acids. In germline, CDR1 is MNHEY, CDR2 SMNVEV (reference sequence). The CDR3 region has the DNA TGTGCCAGCAGACCTACTCAGTGGGTAATTGAAAAACTGTTTTTT. This sequence encodes CASRPTQWVIEKLFF.

This chain uses TRBV6-2 or TRBV6-3 with TRBJ1-5, with TRBD1 matching over 11 bases. From germline, CDR1 is MNHEY and CDR2 SVGEGT. V was pared by 4 bases and J by 2 bases, with 7 bases of the junction left unmatched. This CDR3 comprises 17 residues. DNA for the CDR3: TGTGCCAGCAGTTGGGGGACAGGGGGTGACGGCAATCAGCCCCAGCATTTT. Amino acids: CASSWGTGGDGNQPQHF.

The chain carries TRBV28 and TRBJ2-1, with D possibly matching TRBD2 (5 bases). Trimming removed 3 bases from V and 7 bases from J, with 16 bases in between. Germline V gene data show CDR1 as MDHEN and CDR2 as SYDVKM. This CDR3 spans 15 amino acids. CDR3 nucleotide sequence: TGTGCCAGCAGTTTTAGAACAGACTATCAAAATGAGCAGTTCTTC. Translating it yields CASSFRTDYQNEQFF.

The chain couples TRBV5-1 to TRBJ2-5; 11 bases are a match to TRBD2. J gave up 1 base and V 0 bases, and 2 bases lay outside the gene matches. Germline V gene lookup returns CDR1 SGHRS and CDR2 YFSETQ. CDR3 length: 16 amino acids. The CDR3 region is CASSLALAGGQETQYF. The CDR3, as DNA: TGCGCCAGCAGCTTGGCCCTAGCGGGGGGCCAAGAGACCCAGTACTTC.

This sequence joins TRBV6-5 and TRBJ1-1; D might be TRBD1 (6 bases). The length of the CDR3 is 13 residues. Germline CDR1 is MNHEY and CDR2 is SVGAGI. V lost 7 bases to trimming and J lost 6 bases, with 15 bases between them. The DNA for the CDR3 is TGTGCCAGCATAGGGGGGGCATCTCCTGAAGCTTTCTTT. This gives the protein CASIGGASPEAFF.

The V call is TRBV4-1, the J call TRBJ1-6, with D unclear. V was pared by 0 bases and J by 4 bases, with 13 bases between. The CDR3 length is 17 residues. From germline, CDR1 is MGHRA and CDR2 YSYEKL. As DNA, the CDR3 is TGCGCCAGCAGCCAAGATTCTCCGAGGTCTTATAATTCACCCCTCCACTTT. The encoded protein is CASSQDSPRSYNSPLHF.

V gene TRBV28 combines with J gene TRBJ1-2, with D possibly being TRBD1 (5 bases). Germline CDR1 MDHEN, CDR2 SYDVKM. The V gene lost 6 bases and the J gene lost 7 bases, with 12 bases spanning the gap. The CDR3 totals 12 residues. The CDR3 DNA reads TGTGCCAGCAGGCGGACGAGGGGTGGCTACACCTTC. It encodes CASRRTRGGYTF.